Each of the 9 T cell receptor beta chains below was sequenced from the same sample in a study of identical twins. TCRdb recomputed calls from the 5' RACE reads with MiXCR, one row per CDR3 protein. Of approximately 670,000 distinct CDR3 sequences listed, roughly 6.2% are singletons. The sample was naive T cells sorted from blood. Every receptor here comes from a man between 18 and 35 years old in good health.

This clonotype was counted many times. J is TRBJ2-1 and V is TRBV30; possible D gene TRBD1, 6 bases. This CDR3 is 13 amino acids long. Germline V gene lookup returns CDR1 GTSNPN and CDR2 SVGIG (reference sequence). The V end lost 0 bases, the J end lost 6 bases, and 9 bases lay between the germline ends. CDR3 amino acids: CAWSVQGTNEQFF. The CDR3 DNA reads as TGTGCCTGGAGTGTACAGGGCACCAATGAGCAGTTCTTC.

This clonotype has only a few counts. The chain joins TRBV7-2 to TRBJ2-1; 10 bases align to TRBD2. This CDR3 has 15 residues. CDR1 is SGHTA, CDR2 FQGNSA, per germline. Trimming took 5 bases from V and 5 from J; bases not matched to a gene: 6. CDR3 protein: CASSPRTSGNNEQFF. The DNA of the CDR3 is TGTGCCAGCAGCCCAAGGACTAGCGGCAACAATGAGCAGTTCTTC.

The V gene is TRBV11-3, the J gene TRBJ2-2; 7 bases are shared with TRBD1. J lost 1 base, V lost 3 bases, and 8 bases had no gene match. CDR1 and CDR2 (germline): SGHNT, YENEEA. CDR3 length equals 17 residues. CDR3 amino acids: CASSFPPRDRNTGELFF. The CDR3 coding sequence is TGTGCCAGCAGCTTCCCGCCCCGGGACAGGAACACCGGGGAGCTGTTTTTT.

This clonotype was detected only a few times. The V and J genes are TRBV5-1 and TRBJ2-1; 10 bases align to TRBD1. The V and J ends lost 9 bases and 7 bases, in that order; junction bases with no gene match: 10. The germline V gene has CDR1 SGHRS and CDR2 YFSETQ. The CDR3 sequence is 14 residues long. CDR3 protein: CATSRDRGVNEQFF. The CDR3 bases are TGCGCCACATCCCGGGACAGGGGTGTTAATGAGCAGTTCTTC. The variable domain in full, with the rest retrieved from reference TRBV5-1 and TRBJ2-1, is KAGVTQTPRYLIKTRGQQVTLSCSPISGHRSVSWYQQTPGQGLQFLFEYFSETQRNKGNFPGRFSGRQFSNSRSEMNVSTLELGDSALYLCATSRDRGVNEQFFGPGTRLTVL.

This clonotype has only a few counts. This chain's CDR3 is CASSGTPGDTQYF. The DNA of the CDR3 is TGTGCCAGCAGTGGGACCCCCGGGGATACGCAGTATTTT. The V gene is TRBV2, the J gene TRBJ2-3, with D unresolved. The germline gives CDR1 SNHLY, CDR2 FYNNEI. The CDR3 runs 13 residues. V was clipped by 4 bases and J by 6 bases, with 11 bases between them.

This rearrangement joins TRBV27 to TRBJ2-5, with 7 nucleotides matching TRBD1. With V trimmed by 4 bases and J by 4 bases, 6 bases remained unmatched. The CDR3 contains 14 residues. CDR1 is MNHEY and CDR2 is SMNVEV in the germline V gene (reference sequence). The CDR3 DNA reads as TGTGCCAGCAGTTACAGGACAGGTATAGAGACCCAGTACTTC. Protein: CASSYRTGIETQYF.

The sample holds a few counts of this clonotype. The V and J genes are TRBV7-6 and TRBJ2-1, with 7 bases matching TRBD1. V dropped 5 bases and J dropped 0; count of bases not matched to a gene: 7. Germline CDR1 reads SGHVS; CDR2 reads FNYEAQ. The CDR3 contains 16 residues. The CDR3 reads CASSGAPGGSYNEQFF. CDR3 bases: TGTGCCAGCAGCGGGGCCCCAGGGGGCTCCTACAATGAGCAGTTCTTC. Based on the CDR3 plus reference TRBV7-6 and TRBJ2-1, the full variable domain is GAGVSQSPRYKVTKRGQDVALRCDPISGHVSLYWYRQALGQGPEFLTYFNYEAQQDKSGLPNDRFSAERPEGSISTLTIQRTEQRDSAMYRCASSGAPGGSYNEQFFGPGTRLTVL.

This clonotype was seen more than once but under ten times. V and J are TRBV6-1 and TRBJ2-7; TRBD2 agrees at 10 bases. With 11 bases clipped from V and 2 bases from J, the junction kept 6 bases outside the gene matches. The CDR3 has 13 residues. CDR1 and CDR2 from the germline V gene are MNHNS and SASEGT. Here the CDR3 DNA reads TGTGCCTGCCGGACTAGCGGAACCTACGAGCAGTACTTC. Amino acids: CACRTSGTYEQYF.

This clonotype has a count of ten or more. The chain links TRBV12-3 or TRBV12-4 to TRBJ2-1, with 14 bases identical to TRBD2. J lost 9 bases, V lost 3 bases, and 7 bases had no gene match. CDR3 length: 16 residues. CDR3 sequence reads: CASSFGTSGRLGEQFF. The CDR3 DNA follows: TGTGCCAGCAGTTTCGGGACTAGCGGGAGATTAGGTGAGCAGTTCTTC.